These 30 T cell receptor beta chains were sequenced from one sample in a study of sequential checkpoint blockade in melanoma. Clones were sequenced by immunoSEQ multiplex PCR, and TCRdb holds only the in-frame ones, with some missing. Of under 6,500 clones listed, about 25% are singletons. The treatment denotes: randomized to nivolumab then ipilimumab (arm A) or the reverse (arm B). The material sequenced was tumor tissue (inferred from file names), taken from a patient given nivolumab and ipilimumab in sequence. The receptors here all came from a human donor with melanoma.

This clone was picked up a small number of times. The chain joins TRBV11-3 to TRBJ2-3; D is undetermined. This CDR3 is 18 amino acids long. Germline values: CDR1 SGHNT, CDR2 YENEEA. Trimming cost V 1 base and J 0 bases, with 17 bases left between them. The CDR3 here is CASSLGAGTPLSTDTQYF. The CDR3 DNA is TGTGCCAGCAGCTTAGGGGCCGGCACCCCCCTAAGCACAGATACGCAGTATTTT.

This clone is termed medium-sized. This sequence joins TRBV11-3 and TRBJ2-7; TRBD1 matches 10 bases. CDR1 and CDR2 from the germline V gene are SGHNT and YENEEA. The CDR3 is 15 residues long. V dropped 0 bases and J dropped 6; count of bases not matched to a gene: 5. The CDR3 DNA reads as TGTGCCAGCAGCTTAGAGACAGGGGGCATGGTCGAGCAGTACTTC. This codes for CASSLETGGMVEQYF. The full variable domain, with the rest looked up from reference TRBV11-3 and TRBJ2-7, is EAGVVQSPRYKIIEKKQPVAFWCNPISGHNTLYWYLQNLGQGPELLIRYENEEAVDDSQLPKDRFSAERLKGVDSTLKIQPAELGDSAVYLCASSLETGGMVEQYFGPGTRLTVT.

This clone was counted at least ten times. The chain recombines TRBV11-3 with TRBJ1-1; no reliable D call. Germline V gene lookup returns CDR1 SGHNT and CDR2 YENEEA. This CDR3 spans 15 amino acids. Trimming removed 4 bases at V and 4 bases at J, with 16 bases between. CDR3 loop: CASSSSRGYGTEAFF. CDR3 bases: TGTGCCAGCAGCTCAAGTCGGGGATACGGCACTGAAGCTTTCTTT.

The rearrangement links TRBV30 to TRBJ1-3; D uncertain. V was pared by 3 bases and J by 9 bases, with 15 bases between. The CDR3 totals 13 residues. The germline V gene has CDR1 GTSNPN and CDR2 SVGIG (reference sequence). The CDR3 coding sequence is TGTGCCTGGAGCCCAAACAGTCGAGGCACCATATATTTT. Its protein is CAWSPNSRGTIYF.

The rearrangement uses TRBV29-1 and TRBJ2-7; either TRBD1 or TRBD2 may fit D (5 bases each). V was trimmed by 0 bases and J by 0 bases, leaving 9 bases between them. CDR1 and CDR2 (germline): SQVTM, ANQGSEA. CDR3 length equals 14 residues. In nucleotides, the CDR3 is TGCAGCGTTGAAGATCCGAGGGGCTCCTACGAGCAGTACTTC. Protein sequence: CSVEDPRGSYEQYF.

In this sample, this clone turned up a few times. The chain is built from TRBV11-3 and TRBJ2-5, with D possibly TRBD2 on 7 matching bases. This CDR3 has 17 residues. V was cut by 7 bases and J by 4 bases, with 25 bases left in between. In germline, CDR1 is SGHNT, CDR2 YENEEA. Here the CDR3 reads CASTYYPKGGAPETQYF. CDR3 nucleotide sequence: TGTGCCAGCACCTATTATCCAAAAGGGGGGGCCCCAGAGACCCAGTACTTC.

This clone was counted between two and nine times. The chain combines TRBV27 with TRBJ1-2; D is possibly TRBD1 (5 bases). With 6 bases removed from V and 5 bases from J, the gap between germline ends came to 13 bases. The CDR3 is 13 amino acids. CDR1 is MNHEY, CDR2 SMNVEV, per germline (reference sequence). For the CDR3, the DNA is TGTGCCAGCAGCCGCCCGGGGGTATATGGCTACACCTTC. Translation gives CASSRPGVYGYTF.

The chain has TRBV5-1 and TRBJ2-7; the D gene is possibly TRBD1 (6 bases). The length of the CDR3 is 15 residues. Germline assignment: CDR1 SGHRS and CDR2 YFSETQ. Trimming took 4 bases from V and 3 from J, leaving 17 bases between them. The CDR3 loop is CASSPSGVWGYEQYF. The CDR3 bases are TGCGCCAGCAGCCCCTCAGGGGTTTGGGGCTACGAGCAGTACTTC.

J is TRBJ1-1 and V is TRBV5-1; possibly TRBD1 for D (6 bases). Germline loops: CDR1 SGHRS, CDR2 YFSETQ. This CDR3 is built from 14 residues. The V end lost 1 base, the J end lost 1 base, and 8 bases lay between the germline ends. The CDR3 sequence: CASSLQGWNTEAFF. CDR3 nucleotides: TGCGCCAGCAGCTTGCAGGGGTGGAACACTGAAGCTTTCTTT.

This clone was detected a few times. The chain couples TRBV6-8 to TRBJ2-7, with D possibly TRBD2 on 6 matching bases. This CDR3 is built from 16 residues. The V end was cut by 4 bases, the J end by 2 bases, with 18 bases between. Germline V CDR1 and CDR2: MNHGY, SAAAGT. CDR3 nucleotide sequence: TGTGCCAGCAGTTCCCTGGGACTTGCAAGCCCCTACGAGCAGTACTTC. It is translated as CASSSLGLASPYEQYF.

This rearrangement joins TRBV11-3 to TRBJ2-7; 12 bases line up with TRBD2. The CDR3 has 18 amino acids. Germline CDR1 and CDR2: SGHNT and YENEEA. J lost 6 bases, V lost 3 bases, and 15 bases had no gene match. The CDR3 loop is CASSLEFGLAGGRREQYF. DNA for the CDR3: TGTGCCAGCAGCTTGGAATTCGGGCTAGCGGGGGGGCGTCGCGAGCAGTACTTC.

This clone was observed a handful of times. V is TRBV6-8 and J is TRBJ2-7; 7 bases match TRBD1. This CDR3 is built from 12 residues. Germline V gives CDR1 MNHGY, CDR2 SAAAGT. V dropped 5 bases and J dropped 6; count of bases not matched to a gene: 4. The CDR3 is CASSEAGGEQYF. Here the CDR3 DNA reads TGTGCCAGCAGTGAGGCAGGGGGCGAGCAGTACTTC.

This clone was detected many times. CDR3 sequence (DNA): TGTGCCAGCACCCTGGGACTAGCTCAAGAGACCCAGTACTTC. Residues: CASTLGLAQETQYF. The rearrangement joins TRBV11-3 to TRBJ2-5, with TRBD2 matching over 9 bases. V dropped 7 bases and J dropped 2; count of bases not matched to a gene: 5. CDR1 SGHNT and CDR2 YENEEA come from the germline V gene. The CDR3 spans 14 residues.

This clone came up many times. The chain couples TRBV6-8 to TRBJ1-1; 11 bases are shared with TRBD1. This CDR3 is 16 amino acids long. Germline CDR1 is MNHGY and CDR2 is SAAAGT. Trimming cost V 4 bases and J 0 bases; bases outside gene matches: 4. CDR3 sequence reads: CASSWGQGGLNTEAFF. The CDR3 DNA reads as TGTGCCAGCAGTTGGGGACAGGGGGGCTTGAACACTGAAGCTTTCTTT.

The chain carries TRBV19 and TRBJ2-7; D is unclear. With 6 bases removed from V and 1 base from J, the gap between germline ends came to 13 bases. Germline CDR1 reads LNHDA; CDR2 reads SQIVND (reference sequence). The CDR3 is 14 residues long. The CDR3 reads CASSLPIYSYEQYF. CDR3 DNA: TGTGCCAGTAGCCTGCCGATTTATTCCTACGAGCAGTACTTC.

This clone was recorded at least ten times. In DNA form, the CDR3 reads TGTGCCAGCTCCTCGTCGGGCGGAGGCACCGGGGAGCTGTTTTTT. Its translation: CASSSSGGGTGELFF. The gene calls are TRBV11-3 and TRBJ2-2; tentatively, D is TRBD2 (5 bases). Germline V gene sequence: CDR1 SGHNT, CDR2 YENEEA. The CDR3 has 15 residues. The V gene lost 8 bases and the J gene lost 4 bases, with 17 bases spanning the gap.

This clone showed up just a few times. The V gene is TRBV11-3, the J gene TRBJ2-3; 9 nucleotides agree with TRBD1. CDR1 and CDR2 (germline): SGHNT, YENEEA. V trimming: 5 bases; J trimming: 4 bases; junction bases outside the gene matches: 7. The CDR3 is 15 residues long. CDR3 in DNA: TGTGCCAGCAGCCAGCCGGGACAGGGATCAGATACGCAGTATTTT. Amino acid sequence: CASSQPGQGSDTQYF.

This clone ranks as medium-sized (0.01 to 0.1%). V gene TRBV28 combines with J gene TRBJ1-1; TRBD1 matches at 9 bases. This CDR3 has 17 amino acids. The V gene's germline CDR1 is MDHEN and CDR2 SYDVKM. The junction had 16 bases not matched to a gene; V was cut back by 1 base and J by 10 bases. CDR3 region: CASSLFASGTGLSRAFF. In nucleotides, the CDR3 is TGTGCCAGCAGTTTATTTGCGTCGGGGACAGGGTTAAGTAGAGCTTTCTTT.

This clone has more than one count but fewer than ten. The chain recombines TRBV6-8 with TRBJ1-4; 10 nucleotides line up with TRBD1. With 2 bases clipped from V and 10 bases from J, the junction kept 4 bases outside the gene matches. Germline V gene lookup returns CDR1 MNHGY and CDR2 SAAAGT. This CDR3 has 14 amino acids. The CDR3 DNA reads TGTGCCAGCAGTTACCTGGGACAGGGGCTAAAACTGTTTTTT. It specifies CASSYLGQGLKLFF.

This clone was counted many times. DNA for the CDR3: TGTGCCAGCACCCTTTCCGGGACAGGGTTCAATTCACCCCTCCACTTT. It codes for CASTLSGTGFNSPLHF. The V and J genes are TRBV11-3 and TRBJ1-6, with 9 bases aligning to TRBD1. Germline CDR1 reads SGHNT; CDR2 reads YENEEA. The CDR3 is made up of 16 amino acids. V trimming: 7 bases; J trimming: 7 bases; junction bases outside the gene matches: 11.

This clone was counted between two and nine times. This sequence joins TRBV11-3 and TRBJ2-1, with 10 positions matching TRBD2. CDR3 length: 15 residues. Looked up from germline, CDR1 is SGHNT and CDR2 is YENEEA. Trimming removed 4 bases from V and 5 bases from J; junction bases left unmatched: 5. CDR3 nucleotides: TGTGCCAGCAGCTCGAGCGGGGGGGCCAACAATGAGCAGTTCTTC. This codes for CASSSSGGANNEQFF.

The CDR3 DNA reads TGCAGCGTTCTAGACGGGGGTGGGTTAGAGACCCAGTACTTC. Translation: CSVLDGGGLETQYF. The chain recombines TRBV29-1 with TRBJ2-5; D may be TRBD2 (6 bases). CDR1 is SQVTM, CDR2 ANQGSEA, per germline. The CDR3 covers 14 residues. V was trimmed by 5 bases and J by 4 bases, leaving 17 bases between them. The full variable domain, its missing parts supplied by reference TRBV29-1 and TRBJ2-5, is SAVISQKPSRDICQRGTSLTIQCQVDSQVTMMFWYRQQPGQSLTLIATANQGSEATYESGFVIDKFPISRPNLTFSTLTVSNMSPEDSSIYLCSVLDGGGLETQYFGPGTRLLVL.

By proportion, this clone is medium-sized. V usage is TRBV6-8 and J usage is TRBJ1-5; possibly TRBD1 for D (5 bases). CDR1 is MNHGY, CDR2 SAAAGT, per germline. The V and J ends lost 2 bases and 6 bases respectively, with 11 bases between them. CDR3 length: 14 residues. The CDR3 sequence is CASSYMGVGQPQHF. CDR3 nucleotide sequence: TGTGCCAGCAGTTACATGGGGGTGGGTCAGCCCCAGCATTTT.

This clone is medium-sized in the sample. The chain uses TRBV6-8 and TRBJ2-3; tentatively, D is TRBD1 or TRBD2 (5 bases each). Looked up from germline, CDR1 is MNHGY and CDR2 is SAAAGT. This CDR3 region has 12 residues. The germline V and J ends were trimmed by 10 bases and 5 bases, with 13 bases remaining between them. CDR3 region: CAIGTLEDTQYF. The CDR3 DNA reads as TGTGCCATCGGGACCCTTGAAGATACGCAGTATTTT.

The chain carries TRBV15 and TRBJ2-7; TRBD2 is a possible D gene (5 bases). This CDR3 spans 15 amino acids. V dropped 0 bases and J dropped 2 bases, with 11 bases sitting between them. Per the germline V gene, CDR1 is LNHNV and CDR2 is YYDKDF (reference sequence). The CDR3 region is CATSRDPAGTYEQYF. The CDR3 bases are TGTGCCACCAGCAGAGACCCCGCGGGTACCTACGAGCAGTACTTC.

This clone was seen more than once but under ten times. DNA for the CDR3: TGTGCCTGGAGTGTACGGCGGGATGGGGAGCTGTTTTTT. The encoded protein is CAWSVRRDGELFF. This chain links TRBV30 with TRBJ2-2; perhaps TRBD2 as D (6 bases). There are 13 residues in the CDR3. V lost 0 bases to trimming and J lost 8 bases, with 10 bases between them. Looked up from germline, CDR1 is GTSNPN and CDR2 is SVGIG (reference sequence).

This clone was seen at least ten times. The V gene is TRBV11-3, the J gene TRBJ1-6; a possible D gene is TRBD1 (6 bases). CDR3 length: 16 residues. V was cut by 4 bases and J by 8 bases, with 18 bases left in between. Germline CDR1 reads SGHNT; CDR2 reads YENEEA. DNA for the CDR3: TGTGCCAGCAGCTCCGATAGTGCCAGGGGCCATTCACCCCTCCACTTT. Protein: CASSSDSARGHSPLHF.

The chain recombines TRBV18 with TRBJ2-4, with TRBD1 identical over 7 bases. CDR1 KGHSH and CDR2 LQKENI come from the germline V gene. After removal of 5 bases from V and 1 base from J, the junction contained 5 bases not matched to a gene. This CDR3 is 15 amino acids long. In DNA, the CDR3 is TGTGCCAGCTCATCCGACAGGGCTGCCAAAAACATTCAGTACTTC. This translates into CASSSDRAAKNIQYF.

Judged by abundance, this clone is medium-sized. The chain couples TRBV11-3 to TRBJ1-3; 7 bases are shared with TRBD1. V trimming: 5 bases; J trimming: 0 bases; junction bases outside the gene matches: 4. Germline V gene lookup returns CDR1 SGHNT and CDR2 YENEEA. This CDR3 is 15 amino acids long. The CDR3 protein is CASSRDSSSGNTIYF. DNA for the CDR3: TGTGCCAGCAGCCGGGACAGTTCCTCTGGAAACACCATATATTTT.

The rearrangement joins TRBV29-1 to TRBJ1-1, with D unresolved. V was trimmed by 3 bases and J by 6 bases, leaving 11 bases between them. The CDR3 has 12 amino acids. CDR1 is SQVTM, CDR2 ANQGSEA, per germline. The CDR3 sequence is CSVEVPIAEAFF. The CDR3 DNA follows: TGCAGCGTTGAGGTCCCGATCGCTGAAGCTTTCTTT.